These T cell receptor beta chains were read from a single sample in a study of T cell changes during pregnancy in multiple sclerosis. The assay was immunoSEQ multiplex PCR, and TCRdb's table has in-frame clones only and misses some. Here the sample spans about 53,000 clones, nearly 90% being singletons. The sample consisted of peripheral blood, taken after pregnancy. The source of these receptors is a female donor in good health, enrolled as a control in a pregnancy study. CDR3s include the opening cysteine and the closing phenylalanine or tryptophan. D genes are given only for firm matches. Clone size is given for some rows only: seen once, a few or many times, or a class if the clone is expanded.

clone size: .; J gene: TRBJ2-7; V gene: TRBV21-1; D gene: .; CDR3 DNA: TGTGCCAGCAGCAAAGCGGAGACGCACGCCACCTACGAGCAGTACTTC; CDR3 protein: CASSKAETHATYEQYF
clone size: .; J gene: TRBJ2-7; V gene: TRBV6-6; D gene: TRBD2; CDR3 DNA: TGTGCCAGCAGTTCCAGCGGGGAAGGGGCCGAGCAGTACTTC; CDR3 protein: CASSSSGEGAEQYF
clone size: once; J gene: TRBJ1-5; V gene: TRBV19; D gene: .; CDR3 DNA: TGTGCCTGCCGGGGGACGGAGTATAGCAATCAGCCCCAGCATTTT; CDR3 protein: CACRGTEYSNQPQHF
clone size: .; J gene: TRBJ2-1; V gene: TRBV13; D gene: .; CDR3 DNA: TGTGCCAGCAGCATGAGCTCCTACAATGAGCAGTTCTTC; CDR3 protein: CASSMSSYNEQFF
clone size: .; J gene: TRBJ1-4; V gene: TRBV5-1; D gene: TRBD1; CDR3 DNA: TGCGCCAGCAGCTTGGGGGACCTAACAGGGGAGGTGTTTTTT; CDR3 protein: CASSLGDLTGEVFF
clone size: .; J gene: TRBJ1-2; V gene: TRBV4-2; D gene: .; CDR3 DNA: TGTGCCAGCAGCCACACGGTCAACTATGGCTACACCTTC; CDR3 protein: CASSHTVNYGYTF
clone size: .; J gene: TRBJ2-5; V gene: TRBV18; D gene: TRBD1; CDR3 DNA: TGTGCCAGCTCACCCTTCCGGGACAGTCAAGAGACCCAGTACTTC; CDR3 protein: CASSPFRDSQETQYF
clone size: .; J gene: TRBJ1-6; V gene: TRBV5-8; D gene: .; CDR3 DNA: TGTGCCAGCAGCTTGGGGGGCAGCTCCTATAATTCACCCCTCCACTTT; CDR3 protein: CASSLGGSSYNSPLHF
clone size: once; J gene: TRBJ1-1; V gene: TRBV19; D gene: .; CDR3 DNA: TGTGCCAGTAGCCTTGAAGGGAGTCGGTCTGAAGCTTTCTTT; CDR3 protein: CASSLEGSRSEAFF
clone size: .; J gene: TRBJ2-1; V gene: TRBV28; D gene: TRBD2; CDR3 DNA: TGTGCCAGCAGACATATAGCGGGGGGTAAATATGAGCAGTTCTTC; CDR3 protein: CASRHIAGGKYEQFF
clone size: .; J gene: TRBJ2-7; V gene: TRBV30; D gene: .; CDR3 DNA: TGTGCCTGGAGTGTACAGGCAGTCTCCTACGAGCAGTACTTC; CDR3 protein: CAWSVQAVSYEQYF
clone size: .; J gene: TRBJ2-1; V gene: TRBV7-9; D gene: TRBD2; CDR3 DNA: TGTGCCAGCAGCCTGGGACTAGCGGGTGATGAGCAGTTCTTC; CDR3 protein: CASSLGLAGDEQFF
clone size: .; J gene: TRBJ1-3; V gene: TRBV6-5; D gene: .; CDR3 DNA: TGTGCCAGCAGTTACAGGGGTGCTGGAAACACCATATATTTT; CDR3 protein: CASSYRGAGNTIYF
clone size: .; J gene: TRBJ2-2; V gene: TRBV7-3; D gene: TRBD2; CDR3 DNA: TGTGCCAGCAGCTTAGGGTCTAGCGGATGGCCCTCGAACACCGGGGAGCTGTTTTTT; CDR3 protein: CASSLGSSGWPSNTGELFF
clone size: .; J gene: TRBJ2-1; V gene: TRBV4-2; D gene: .; CDR3 DNA: TGTGCCAGCAGCCAAGATAGTAGGGGCTCATACAATGAGCAGTTCTTC; CDR3 protein: CASSQDSRGSYNEQFF
clone size: .; J gene: TRBJ1-1; V gene: TRBV11-1; D gene: TRBD1; CDR3 DNA: TGTGCCAGCAGCTTTCCCGGACAGGGGGCAAGAACTGAAGCTTTCTTT; CDR3 protein: CASSFPGQGARTEAFF
clone size: .; J gene: TRBJ2-5; V gene: TRBV5-6; D gene: .; CDR3 DNA: TGTGCCAGCAGCTTGGAGAGGGAGTCCCAAGAGACCCAGTACTTC; CDR3 protein: CASSLERESQETQYF
clone size: .; J gene: TRBJ2-3; V gene: TRBV30; D gene: TRBD2; CDR3 DNA: TGTGCCTGGAGTGTAGCGGGAGTGTCAGATACGCAGTATTTT; CDR3 protein: CAWSVAGVSDTQYF
clone size: .; J gene: TRBJ2-2; V gene: TRBV2; D gene: TRBD1; CDR3 DNA: TGTGCCAGCAGCACAGGGGGGTACACCGGGGAGCTGTTTTTT; CDR3 protein: CASSTGGYTGELFF
clone size: few; J gene: TRBJ2-2; V gene: TRBV7-3; D gene: .; CDR3 DNA: TGTGCCAGCAGTCGGGACTCAAACACCGGGGAGCTGTTTTTT; CDR3 protein: CASSRDSNTGELFF
clone size: .; J gene: TRBJ1-5; V gene: TRBV27; D gene: .; CDR3 DNA: TGTGCCAGCAGTTTCTACAATCAGCCCCAGCATTTT; CDR3 protein: CASSFYNQPQHF
clone size: .; J gene: TRBJ1-1; V gene: TRBV28; D gene: .; CDR3 DNA: TGTGCCAGCAGTTTATTAGGCGGGCGGGGGGCTGAAGCTTTCTTT; CDR3 protein: CASSLLGGRGAEAFF
clone size: .; J gene: TRBJ1-6; V gene: TRBV30; D gene: TRBD1; CDR3 DNA: TGTGCCTGGAGCCCCCTCGGACAGGGAGTCTCGCCCCTCCACTTT; CDR3 protein: CAWSPLGQGVSPLHF
clone size: .; J gene: TRBJ2-7; V gene: TRBV29-1; D gene: TRBD1; CDR3 DNA: TGCAGCGTCGAATCCCGACAGGGGGCGTCCTACGAGCAGTACTTC; CDR3 protein: CSVESRQGASYEQYF
clone size: .; J gene: TRBJ2-2; V gene: TRBV23-1; D gene: .; CDR3 DNA: TGCGCCAGCAGTACAGGGTCTGCCGGGACCGGGGAGCTGTTTTTT; CDR3 protein: CASSTGSAGTGELFF
clone size: .; J gene: TRBJ1-1; V gene: TRBV7-9; D gene: .; CDR3 DNA: TGTGCCAGCAGCCTGCCACAGGCCACCATGAACACTGAAGCTTTCTTT; CDR3 protein: CASSLPQATMNTEAFF
clone size: .; J gene: TRBJ1-2; V gene: TRBV19; D gene: .; CDR3 DNA: TGTGCCAGTAGTGCGTTCTATGGCTACACCTTC; CDR3 protein: CASSAFYGYTF
clone size: .; J gene: TRBJ1-2; V gene: TRBV28; D gene: TRBD1; CDR3 DNA: TGTGCCAGCAGTTCGCCGGGACAGGGGGCGCAGGGCTACACCTTC; CDR3 protein: CASSSPGQGAQGYTF
clone size: .; J gene: TRBJ1-1; V gene: TRBV5-4; D gene: .; CDR3 DNA: TGTGCCAGCAGCCCCGAGGTGGGGAGAGGTACTGAAGCTTTCTTT; CDR3 protein: CASSPEVGRGTEAFF
clone size: .; J gene: TRBJ1-6; V gene: TRBV30; D gene: TRBD1; CDR3 DNA: TGTGCCTGGACCCAGGGGGCCGGTAATTCACCCCTCCACTTT; CDR3 protein: CAWTQGAGNSPLHF
clone size: .; J gene: TRBJ1-5; V gene: TRBV7-8; D gene: .; CDR3 DNA: TGTGCCAGCACCCTCTTAAGCGGACAGATAAATCAGCCCCAGCATTTT; CDR3 protein: CASTLLSGQINQPQHF
clone size: .; J gene: TRBJ2-3; V gene: TRBV4-2; D gene: TRBD2; CDR3 DNA: TGTGCCAGCAGCCGGAGCCCTGCCAGGTGGCTAGCGGGGGAACTCCCGACAGATACGCAGTATTTT; CDR3 protein: CASSRSPARWLAGELPTDTQYF
clone size: once; J gene: TRBJ2-6; V gene: TRBV15; D gene: .; CDR3 DNA: TGTGCCACCAGCAGAGATGCGGGCGCTGGGGCCAACGTCCTGACTTTC; CDR3 protein: CATSRDAGAGANVLTF
clone size: once; J gene: TRBJ2-2; V gene: TRBV6-5; D gene: .; CDR3 DNA: TGTGCCAGCAGCAAACAGGGTTACACCGGGGAGCTGTTTTTT; CDR3 protein: CASSKQGYTGELFF
clone size: .; J gene: TRBJ2-1; V gene: TRBV6-5; D gene: .; CDR3 DNA: TGTGCCAGCAGTTCGACTTCGGTTAAGCAGTTCTTC; CDR3 protein: CASSSTSVKQFF